The entry below describes one T cell receptor beta chain. Germline CDR1 LNHDA, CDR2 SQIVND (reference sequence). The CDR3 has 15 residues. V was clipped by 6 bases and J by 8 bases, with 22 bases between them. The sample is drawn from a study of blood T cell repertoires in COVID-19. As for the study in general: Sites across the United States, Italy and Spain contributed samples from acute and convalescent COVID-19. The cDNA or gDNA used as material had been derived from T cells, B-cell-depleted T cells, or PBMCs.

Authors' methods: Estimates of nucleated cell counts were drawn from the amplification of reference gene primers. The protocol was immunoSEQ multiplex PCR, while the TCRdb copy is restricted to in-frame clones and leaves out a portion. V and J calls plus clone size are reproduced from that table; the DNA served to infer D and trimming. This sample has 200,000 to 250,000 clones; about 84% occur once, and the top ten carry roughly 12%. The rearrangement links TRBV19 to TRBJ1-2, with a weak D call TRBD1 (5 bases). This TCR derives from a human donor in a cohort sampled during active COVID-19. Sequencing was performed on peripheral blood. Here the CDR3 reads CASSLGGLGLSGYTF. In nucleotides, the CDR3 is TGTGCCAGTAGCCTGGGGGGTCTGGGCCTCTCGGGCTACACCTTC.